What follows are 6 T cell receptor beta chains derived from one specimen sequenced in a study of blood T cell repertoires in COVID-19. TCRdb keeps only in-frame clones here, not all; method: immunoSEQ multiplex PCR. Of around 310,000 clones in the sample, nearly 90% are singletons; the top ten hold over 8.5%. Sequenced: PBMCs or T cells enriched from blood (not recorded which). Receptors were obtained from a woman younger than 45 who had recovered from COVID-19.

V usage is TRBV28 and J usage is TRBJ2-1; 9 bases map to TRBD1. The CDR3 totals 15 residues. The V gene's germline CDR1 is MDHEN and CDR2 SYDVKM. The V segment lost 1 base and the J segment 7 bases; nucleotides outside the gene matches: 5. The CDR3 nucleotides read TGTGCCAGCAGTTTATTGGACAGGGGAGGGAATGAGCAGTTCTTC. Amino acids: CASSLLDRGGNEQFF.

The chain joins TRBV4-2 to TRBJ2-7; 8 bases match TRBD2. The CDR3 has 17 residues. Trimming at V came to 1 base and at J to 1 base, leaving 9 bases not matched to a gene. In germline, CDR1 is LGHNA, CDR2 YNFKEQ. CDR3 sequence (DNA): TGTGCCAGCAGCCAAGTAGGGATTAGCGGGACTTCCTACGAGCAGTACTTC. This translates into CASSQVGISGTSYEQYF.

The chain uses TRBV19 and TRBJ1-5; 10 bases map to TRBD1. The CDR3 sequence is 14 residues long. After removal of 4 bases from V and 10 bases from J, the junction contained 7 bases not matched to a gene. Germline CDR1 and CDR2: LNHDA and SQIVND (reference sequence). The CDR3 is CASSKGTGVTPQHF. In nucleotides, the CDR3 is TGTGCCAGTAGTAAGGGGACAGGGGTGACCCCCCAGCATTTT.

The chain carries TRBV28 and TRBJ2-2; 8 bases map to TRBD2. The CDR3 length is 14 residues. Germline V gene sequence: CDR1 MDHEN, CDR2 SYDVKM. V lost 8 bases and J lost 5; bases outside the gene matches: 7. The CDR3, as DNA: TGTGCCAGCGTACGGGAGGGCCAAACCGGGGAGCTGTTTTTT. Amino acid sequence: CASVREGQTGELFF.

V gene TRBV4-3 combines with J gene TRBJ2-2, with D perhaps matching TRBD2 (5 bases). The CDR3 contains 14 residues. V lost 4 bases and J 4 bases, leaving 10 bases between the germline ends. Germline lookup yields CDR1 LGHNA and CDR2 YSLEER. The CDR3 is CASSPERATGELFF. In nucleotides, the CDR3 is TGCGCCAGCAGCCCAGAGAGGGCCACCGGGGAGCTGTTTTTT.

The chain is built from TRBV27 and TRBJ2-7; possibly TRBD1 for D (6 bases). The V end lost 6 bases, the J end lost 5 bases, and 14 bases lay between the germline ends. Looked up from germline, CDR1 is MNHEY and CDR2 is SMNVEV (reference sequence). CDR3 length: 13 residues. CDR3 region: CASSQGISHEQYF. The CDR3 DNA is TGTGCCAGCAGCCAGGGGATTAGCCACGAGCAGTACTTC.